This is a list of T cell receptor beta chains from one sample in a study of blood T cell repertoires in COVID-19. Using immunoSEQ multiplex PCR, the repertoire was profiled, and TCRdb retains in-frame clones only, with some absent. The table records about 93,000 clones, 85% to 90% of them present only once. The sample consisted of peripheral blood. The receptors were sampled from a human donor with active COVID-19. The donor label of this sample is uncertain. CDR3s include the opening cysteine and the closing phenylalanine or tryptophan. The D gene is left open where the match is weak. Size is omitted from some rows. Given values are once, few, many or a class for expanded clones.

>-|TRBJ2-7|-|TRBV16|14
CASSLGTPNYEQYF
TGTGCCAGCAGCCTCGGGACTCCCAACTACGAGCAGTACTTC
>-|TRBJ2-7|TRBD1|TRBV18|14
CASSPPTGVYEQYF
TGTGCCAGCTCACCACCGACAGGGGTATACGAGCAGTACTTC
>-|TRBJ2-7|-|TRBV5-8|13
CASSLRVGREQYF
TGTGCCAGCAGTCTCCGGGTGGGTAGGGAGCAGTACTTC
>-|TRBJ2-5|-|TRBV12-5|11
CASGRQETQYF
TGTGCTAGTGGGCGCCAAGAGACCCAGTACTTC
>-|TRBJ2-3|-|TRBV28|13
CASSFLVTDTQYF
TGTGCCAGCAGTTTTCTAGTCACAGATACGCAGTATTTT
>-|TRBJ1-1|-|TRBV28|17
CASRGPGSGRPNTEAFF
TGTGCCAGCAGAGGCCCTGGTTCAGGGAGGCCAAACACTGAAGCTTTCTTT
>-|TRBJ2-1|TRBD2|TRBV19|17
CASSATSGGNSYNEQFF
TGTGCCAGTAGTGCGACTAGCGGGGGAAACTCCTACAATGAGCAGTTCTTC
>-|TRBJ1-2|-|TRBV5-4|13
CASSGTNGYGYTF
TGTGCCAGCAGCGGTACAAATGGCTATGGCTACACCTTC
>-|TRBJ1-3|TRBD1|TRBV7-9|18
CASSLLTRQGFSGNTIYF
TGTGCCAGCAGCTTGTTGACTAGACAGGGCTTCTCTGGAAACACCATATATTTT
>once|TRBJ2-3|TRBD1|TRBV7-6|14
CASSDGTGVFTQYF
TGTGCCAGCAGCGACGGGACAGGGGTGTTTACGCAGTATTTT
>once|TRBJ1-2|TRBD1|TRBV30|14
CAWSAGGVYYGYTF
TGTGCCTGGAGCGCAGGGGGCGTTTACTATGGCTACACCTTC
>-|TRBJ2-7|-|TRBV7-9|13
CASSLTSSYEQYF
TGTGCCAGCAGCTTAACTAGCTCCTACGAGCAGTACTTC
>-|TRBJ2-1|-|TRBV12-3/TRBV12-4|13
CASSLGRAVEQFF
TGTGCCAGCAGTTTAGGCAGGGCGGTTGAGCAGTTCTTC
>-|TRBJ2-1|TRBD2|TRBV27|15
CASSSGGISYNEQFF
TGTGCCAGCAGTTCCGGGGGGATCTCCTACAATGAGCAGTTCTTC
>-|TRBJ1-4|-|TRBV6-6|15
CASSRTDTTNEKLFF
TGTGCCAGCAGTCGGACGGACACAACTAATGAAAAACTGTTTTTT
>-|TRBJ1-5|TRBD1|TRBV18|22
CASSHIRDRGPGLPNSNQPQHF
TGTGCCAGCTCCCATATCCGGGACAGGGGACCCGGGCTCCCCAATAGCAATCAGCCCCAGCATTTT
>-|TRBJ2-1|-|TRBV19|12
CASSISRGEQFF
TGTGCCAGTAGTATTAGTCGAGGTGAGCAGTTCTTC
>-|TRBJ2-3|TRBD1|TRBV7-9|15
CASSFGTGNSDTQYF
TGTGCCAGCAGCTTTGGGACAGGGAACTCAGATACGCAGTATTTT
>-|TRBJ2-7|TRBD2|TRBV4-3|15
CASSQGSGTTYEQYF
TGCGCCAGCAGCCAAGGTAGCGGGACCACCTACGAGCAGTACTTC
>-|TRBJ2-1|TRBD1|TRBV29-1|14
CSVDTGQKYNEQFF
TGCAGCGTTGACACGGGACAGAAATACAATGAGCAGTTCTTC
>-|TRBJ1-3|-|TRBV5-1|16
CASSPDGIFSGNTIYF
TGCGCCAGCAGCCCGGACGGGATCTTCTCTGGAAACACCATATATTTT
>-|TRBJ2-3|-|TRBV5-4|16
CASSLGGAGATDTQYF
TGTGCCAGCAGCTTGGGTGGGGCGGGGGCCACAGATACGCAGTATTTT
>-|TRBJ1-1|TRBD1|TRBV7-2|14
CASSRTGGITEAFF
TGTGCCAGCAGCCGGACAGGGGGCATCACTGAAGCTTTCTTT
>-|TRBJ2-7|TRBD1|TRBV6-2/TRBV6-3|15
CASSHPGQGLYEQYF
TGTGCCAGCAGCCACCCGGGACAGGGACTGTACGAGCAGTACTTC
>-|TRBJ1-4|-|TRBV5-4|13
CASSSPLEEKLFF
TGTGCCAGCAGCTCCCCCTTGGAGGAAAAACTGTTTTTT
>once|TRBJ2-1|-|TRBV5-4|13
CASSSHLYNEQFF
TGTGCCAGCAGCTCACATCTGTACAATGAGCAGTTCTTC
>-|TRBJ1-3|-|TRBV5-1|15
CASSFGSGTGNTIYF
TGCGCCAGCAGCTTTGGATCGGGGACTGGAAACACCATATATTTT
>-|TRBJ2-2|TRBD2|TRBV19|19
CASSSRVTSGGLNTGELFF
TGTGCCAGTAGTTCCCGTGTGACTAGCGGGGGTCTTAACACCGGGGAGCTGTTTTTT
>-|TRBJ2-3|-|TRBV5-1|14
CASSLGLITDTQYF
TGCGCCAGCAGCCTGGGACTGATCACAGATACGCAGTATTTT
>-|TRBJ1-6|TRBD1|TRBV7-2|16
CASSLRSGTANSPLHF
TGTGCCAGCAGCTTACGGTCCGGGACAGCTAATTCACCCCTCCACTTT
>-|TRBJ2-1|TRBD2|TRBV6-6|21
CASSPSPSQWVAGPSYNEQFF
TGTGCCAGCAGTCCAAGTCCGAGTCAATGGGTAGCGGGGCCCTCCTACAATGAGCAGTTCTTC
>-|TRBJ1-4|TRBD1|TRBV2|14
CASSPGTGDPKLFF
TGTGCCAGCAGTCCCGGGACAGGGGATCCTAAACTGTTTTTT
>-|TRBJ1-4|TRBD1|TRBV4-1|14
CASSQTGINEKLFF
TGCGCCAGCAGCCAGACAGGGATTAATGAAAAACTGTTTTTT
>-|TRBJ1-6|TRBD1|TRBV19|14
CASRTGPGHSPLHF
TGTGCCTCAAGGACAGGTCCGGGGCATTCACCCCTCCACTTT
>once|TRBJ1-5|-|TRBV19|13
CASAREVNQPQHF
TGTGCCAGTGCGCGGGAAGTCAATCAGCCCCAGCATTTT
>-|TRBJ1-4|-|TRBV6-6|13
CASSYRGGEKLFF
TGTGCCAGCAGTTACAGGGGGGGTGAAAAACTGTTTTTT
>-|TRBJ1-5|-|TRBV10-1|14
CASRPGPAQEPQHF
TGCGCCAGCAGGCCCGGTCCGGCACAGGAGCCCCAGCATTTT
>-|TRBJ2-7|-|TRBV2|12
CASRTDNYEQYF
TGTGCCAGTCGGACAGACAACTACGAGCAGTACTTC
>-|TRBJ2-7|-|TRBV6-2/TRBV6-3|12
CASSLGSYEQYF
TGTGCCAGCAGCCTCGGGTCCTACGAGCAGTACTTC
>-|TRBJ2-5|TRBD2|TRBV4-1|16
CASSQESAGGLKTQYF
TGCGCCAGCAGCCAAGAGTCAGCGGGGGGGTTGAAGACCCAGTACTTC
>few|TRBJ1-4|-|TRBV2|13
CASSGTSNEKLFF
TGTGCCAGCAGCGGGACATCCAATGAAAAACTGTTTTTT
>-|TRBJ1-4|-|TRBV29-1|13
CSVASQVNEKLFF
TGCAGCGTTGCCTCTCAGGTGAATGAAAAACTGTTTTTT
>-|TRBJ2-1|-|TRBV7-2|16
CASSFLRLLPNGEQFF
TGTGCCAGCAGCTTCCTCCGACTTCTGCCTAATGGGGAGCAGTTCTTC
>-|TRBJ1-1|TRBD1|TRBV2|14
CASSKGQGNTEAFF
TGTGCCAGCAGTAAGGGACAGGGGAACACTGAAGCTTTCTTT
>-|TRBJ2-2|-|TRBV6-5|11
CASSRAGELFF
TGTGCCAGCAGTCGGGCCGGGGAGCTGTTTTTT
>-|TRBJ2-7|TRBD2|TRBV5-1|14
CASSNRTSSYEQYF
TGCGCCAGCAGCAATCGGACTAGCTCCTACGAGCAGTACTTC
>few|TRBJ2-2|TRBD2|TRBV7-2|18
CASSSGRAGGRNTGELFF
TGTGCCAGCAGCTCGGGGCGAGCGGGGGGGAGAAACACCGGGGAGCTGTTTTTT